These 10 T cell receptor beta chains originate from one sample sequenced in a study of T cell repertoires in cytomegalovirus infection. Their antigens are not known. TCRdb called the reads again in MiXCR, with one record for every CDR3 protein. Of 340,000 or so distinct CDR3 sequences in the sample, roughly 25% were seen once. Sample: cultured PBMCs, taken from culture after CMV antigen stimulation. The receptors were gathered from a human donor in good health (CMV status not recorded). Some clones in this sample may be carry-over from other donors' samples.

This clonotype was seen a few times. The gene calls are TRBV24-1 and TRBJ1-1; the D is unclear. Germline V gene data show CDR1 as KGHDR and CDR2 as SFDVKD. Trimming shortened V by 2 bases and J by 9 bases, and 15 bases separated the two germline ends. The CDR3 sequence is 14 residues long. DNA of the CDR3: TGTGCCACCAGTGATTGGTCAGAGACGGGTAAAGCTTTCTTT. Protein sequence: CATSDWSETGKAFF.

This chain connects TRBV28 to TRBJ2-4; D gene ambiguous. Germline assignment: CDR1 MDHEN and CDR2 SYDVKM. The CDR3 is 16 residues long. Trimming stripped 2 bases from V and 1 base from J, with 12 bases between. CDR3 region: CASSLIRQAAKNIQYF. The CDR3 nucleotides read TGTGCCAGCAGTTTAATTCGGCAGGCGGCCAAAAACATTCAGTACTTC.

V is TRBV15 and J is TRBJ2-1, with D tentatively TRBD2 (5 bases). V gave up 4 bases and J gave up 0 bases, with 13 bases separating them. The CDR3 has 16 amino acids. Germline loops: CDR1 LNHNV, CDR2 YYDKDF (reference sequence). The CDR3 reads CATSIPGSNSYNEQFF. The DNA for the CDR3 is TGTGCCACCAGCATCCCTGGGAGCAACTCCTACAATGAGCAGTTCTTC.

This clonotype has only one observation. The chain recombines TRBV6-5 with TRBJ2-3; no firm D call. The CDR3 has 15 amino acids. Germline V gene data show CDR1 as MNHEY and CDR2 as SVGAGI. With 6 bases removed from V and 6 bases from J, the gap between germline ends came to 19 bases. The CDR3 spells CASSLSPSPGDTQYF. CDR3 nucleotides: TGTGCCAGCAGCCTTAGCCCTTCCCCCGGGGATACGCAGTATTTT.

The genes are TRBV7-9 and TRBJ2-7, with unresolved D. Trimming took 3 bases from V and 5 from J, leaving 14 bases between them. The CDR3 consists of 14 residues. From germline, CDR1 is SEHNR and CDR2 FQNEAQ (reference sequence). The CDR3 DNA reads TGTGCCAGCAGCTTCGACACACAAGTCAACGAGCAGTACGTC. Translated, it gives CASSFDTQVNEQYV.

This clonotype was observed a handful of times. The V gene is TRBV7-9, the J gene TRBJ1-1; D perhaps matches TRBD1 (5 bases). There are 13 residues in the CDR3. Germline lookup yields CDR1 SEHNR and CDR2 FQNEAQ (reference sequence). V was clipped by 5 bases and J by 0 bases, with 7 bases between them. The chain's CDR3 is CASSGTLNTEAFF. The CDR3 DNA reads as TGTGCCAGCAGCGGGACTTTGAACACTGAAGCTTTCTTT.

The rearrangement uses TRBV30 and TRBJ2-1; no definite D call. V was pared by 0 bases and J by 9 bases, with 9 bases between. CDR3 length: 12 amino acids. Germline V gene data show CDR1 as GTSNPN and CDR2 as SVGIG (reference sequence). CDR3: CAWSVRSGEQFF. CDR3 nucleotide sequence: TGTGCCTGGAGTGTAAGGTCGGGTGAGCAGTTCTTC.

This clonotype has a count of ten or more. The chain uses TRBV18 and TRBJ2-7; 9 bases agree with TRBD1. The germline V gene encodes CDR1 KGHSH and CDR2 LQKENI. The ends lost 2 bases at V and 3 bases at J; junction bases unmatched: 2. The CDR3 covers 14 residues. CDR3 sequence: CASSPGQGNYEQYV. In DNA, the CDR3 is TGTGCCAGCTCACCAGGACAGGGGAACTACGAGCAGTACGTC.

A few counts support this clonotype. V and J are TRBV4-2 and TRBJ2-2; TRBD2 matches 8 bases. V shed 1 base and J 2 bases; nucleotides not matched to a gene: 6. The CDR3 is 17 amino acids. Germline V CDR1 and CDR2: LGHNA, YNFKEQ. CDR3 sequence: CASSQVGGAGNTGELFF. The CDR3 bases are TGTGCCAGCAGCCAAGTCGGGGGGGCAGGAAACACCGGGGAGCTGTTTTTT.

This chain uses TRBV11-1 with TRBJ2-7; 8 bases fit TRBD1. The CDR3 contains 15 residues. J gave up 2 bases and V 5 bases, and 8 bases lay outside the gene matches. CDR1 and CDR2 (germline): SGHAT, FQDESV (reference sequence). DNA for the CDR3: TGTGCCAGCAGCCAAGGGACAGGCGACACCTACGAGCAGTACTTC. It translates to CASSQGTGDTYEQYF.